The clone carrying this T cell receptor beta chain was seen repeatedly, ten times or more. Its target is unknown. The TCR library was built from RNA with a 3' RACE protocol and unique molecular identifiers. TCRdb fed the 3' RACE reads into MiXCR, producing one record per CDR3 protein. Of 40,000 to 55,000 distinct CDR3 sequences listed, roughly 4.5% were seen once; the top ten hold approximately 0.7%. The data belong to a study of HIV-infected children after antiretroviral therapy interruption. Study context: Interruption-arm sampling covered weeks 0, 12, interruption end (24 or 48), and about 3 years post-study.

Findings and limits, study-wide: Naive CD4+ sequences overlapped less between time points once interruption began.

The CDR3 spans 14 residues. Germline CDR1 reads KGHSH; CDR2 reads LQKENI. Trimming cost V 3 bases and J 3 bases; bases outside gene matches: 5. Treatment meaning: PENTA 11 planned treatment interruption arm or continuous ART arm. At least 24 weeks of at least three-drug ART, in children 2 to 15 years. The TCR originated in a pool of human donors with HIV. The sequenced sample was CD45RA+ CD4+ T cells from PBMCs, pooled from several time points, obtained from a donor given antiretroviral therapy, either interrupted or continuous. The subset denotes: naive CD4+ CD45RA+ CD45RO- T cells. The chain recombines TRBV18 with TRBJ2-7; 7 bases are shared with TRBD1. This CDR3 reads CASSPPGQFYEQYF. The CDR3 DNA is TGTGCCAGCTCACCGCCGGGACAGTTCTACGAGCAGTACTTC.